The T cell receptor beta chain described here comes from a study of cytomegalovirus exposure and HLA in healthy donors. The PCR was carried out with 60 Vbeta primers and 13 Jbeta primers. Only in-frame clones appear in the TCRdb table, and some are missing; sequencing was by immunoSEQ multiplex PCR. The sample contains about 160,000 clones, 75% to 85% of which appear only once. Whole-study findings and limits: A later analysis appeared to link common viral pathogens to several of the most significant clusters. In an earlier analysis, about 87% or about 30%: the productive usage of most TCR beta V segments. Later, an analysis showed that TCR beta chains associated with HLA were more clonally expanded than others that were equally common. The HLA-A and HLA-B alleles of most subjects were reportedly predicted accurately from TCR beta sequences.

Notes on this clone: Its target is unknown.

Trimming pared 4 bases from V and 0 bases from J, leaving 9 bases between. The length of the CDR3 is 14 residues. The germline CDR1 and CDR2 sequences are SNHLY and FYNNEI. The chain uses TRBV2 and TRBJ1-2, with D possibly being TRBD1 (6 bases). This TCR derives from a man in his thirties or forties in good health and CMV-seronegative. Sequenced input: PBMCs. The CDR3 reads CASSGDNTNYGYTF. The CDR3 DNA is TGTGCCAGCAGTGGGGACAATACTAACTATGGCTACACCTTC.